This T cell receptor (beta chain) was retrieved from a study of blood T cell repertoires in COVID-19 (dated by TCRdb to about 2020). Describing the broader study: Samples covering the acute and convalescent phases of COVID-19 were provided by collaborators in the United States, Italy and Spain. Where available, HLA class I and class II types were obtained from metadata supplied by the sample provider rather than from assay-based typing. Subjects who had been exposed to COVID-19, were actively infected with it, or had recovered from it provided the deeply sampled blood TCRbeta repertoires that made up the dataset. The material from the prospective study consisted of cDNA or gDNA derived from T cells, B-cell-depleted T cells, or PBMCs. The samples were drawn from the first 160 participants of the ongoing ImmuneRACE study and from 950 to 1,500 subjects provided by 6 global collaborators. A de-identified subject ID, COVID-19 status, age in years and sex were almost always included in the sample metadata. The repertoires were released in a freely available public database intended as a resource for research on the immune response to SARS-CoV-2.

CDR1 MGHRA and CDR2 YSYEKL are derived from the germline V gene. V and J are trimmed by 1 base and 4 bases, and the gene matches miss 5 bases of the junction. Counted from cysteine to phenylalanine, this CDR3 has 16 amino acids. The retained sequence is limited to the CDR3, 48 bases, with the frame set at the first base. The full study reports these points: The amount of clinical and demographic metadata varied by source and participant and was provided uncurated.

Collaborating institutions collected whole blood in K2EDTA tubes following their own protocols. For TCRbeta analysis, collaborators shipped samples as frozen whole blood, isolated PBMCs, or DNA extracted from either of those sample types. The immunoSEQ Assay, a bias-controlled multiplex PCR, was used to amplify TCRbeta CDR3 regions from genomic DNA. Under the source paper's analysis protocol: Within the assay, amplification of reference gene primers was used to estimate how many nucleated cells each sample contained. To quantify the absolute abundance of each unique TCRbeta CDR3 rearrangement, sequence reads were collapsed and filtered. Productive Simpson clonality was computed per sample as the square root of Simpson's diversity index over productive rearrangements. TCRdb's version of the immuneACCESS table is confined to in-frame rearrangements and falls short of the full clone set. An unresolved V gene accounts for under half of the shortfall where checked; the remainder is of unknown origin. Clone size and the V and J calls come from that table; the DNA yielded D and trimming. For this sample the table gives roughly 40,000 clones, of which about 80% were detected only once. The ten largest clones add up to roughly 20% of the sample.

This clone was found once. There is no known antigen for this receptor. Base quality data are lacking; no much larger clone is found one base away. The sequence derives from a man in his sixties or seventies with acute or convalescent COVID-19. Specimen: peripheral blood. The sequence links TRBV4-1 to TRBJ1-3, with TRBD1 identical over 9 junction bases. CDR3 loop: CASSQAPQGAGNTIYF. The DNA sequence is given as TGCGCCAGCAGCCAAGCTCCACAGGGGGCCGGAAACACCATATATTTT.